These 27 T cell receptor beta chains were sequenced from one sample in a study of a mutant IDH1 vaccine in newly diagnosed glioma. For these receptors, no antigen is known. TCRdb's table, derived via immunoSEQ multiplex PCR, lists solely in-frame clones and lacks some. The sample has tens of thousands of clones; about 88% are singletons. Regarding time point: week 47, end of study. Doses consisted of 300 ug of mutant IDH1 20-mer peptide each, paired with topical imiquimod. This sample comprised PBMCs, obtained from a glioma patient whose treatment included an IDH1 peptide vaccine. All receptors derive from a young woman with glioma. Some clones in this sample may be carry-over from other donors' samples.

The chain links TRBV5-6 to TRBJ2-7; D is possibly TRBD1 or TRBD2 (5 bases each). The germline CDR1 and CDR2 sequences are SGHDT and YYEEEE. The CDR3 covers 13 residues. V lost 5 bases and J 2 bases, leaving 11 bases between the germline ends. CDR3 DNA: TGTGCCAGCAGGTGGCAGGGAGCCTACGAGCAGTACTTC. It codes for CASRWQGAYEQYF.

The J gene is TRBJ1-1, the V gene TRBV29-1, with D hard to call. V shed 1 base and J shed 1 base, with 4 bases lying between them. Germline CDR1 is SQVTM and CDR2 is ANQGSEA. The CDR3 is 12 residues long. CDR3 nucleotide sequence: TGCAGCGTTGAAGGCAGGAACACTGAAGCTTTCTTT. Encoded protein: CSVEGRNTEAFF.

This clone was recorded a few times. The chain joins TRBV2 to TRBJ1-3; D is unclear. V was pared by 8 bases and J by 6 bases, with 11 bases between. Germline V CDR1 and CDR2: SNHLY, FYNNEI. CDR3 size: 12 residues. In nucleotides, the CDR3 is TGTGCCAGCGCTGGTCGTCAAAACACCATATATTTT. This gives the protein CASAGRQNTIYF. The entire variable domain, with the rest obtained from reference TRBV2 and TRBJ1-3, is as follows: EPEVTQTPSHQVTQMGQEVILRCVPISNHLYFYWYRQILGQKVEFLVSFYNNEISEKSEIFDDQFSVERPDGSNFTLKIRSTKLEDSAMYFCASAGRQNTIYFGEGSWLTVV.

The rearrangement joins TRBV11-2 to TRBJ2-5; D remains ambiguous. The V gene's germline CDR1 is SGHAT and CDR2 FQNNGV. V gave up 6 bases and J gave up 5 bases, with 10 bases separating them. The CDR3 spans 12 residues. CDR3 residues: CASSSNKETQYF. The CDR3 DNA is TGTGCCAGCAGTTCAAATAAGGAGACCCAGTACTTC. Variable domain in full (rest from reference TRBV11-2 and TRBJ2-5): EAGVAQSPRYKIIEKRQSVAFWCNPISGHATLYWYQQILGQGPKLLIQFQNNGVVDDSQLPKDRFSAERLKGVDSTLKIQPAKLEDSAVYLCASSSNKETQYFGPGTRLLVL.

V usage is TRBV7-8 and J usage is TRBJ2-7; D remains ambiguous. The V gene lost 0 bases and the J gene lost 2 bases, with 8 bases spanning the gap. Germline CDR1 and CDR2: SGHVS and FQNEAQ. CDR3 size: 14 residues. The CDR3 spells CASSLAVSAYEQYF. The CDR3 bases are TGTGCCAGCAGCTTAGCGGTCAGTGCCTACGAGCAGTACTTC.

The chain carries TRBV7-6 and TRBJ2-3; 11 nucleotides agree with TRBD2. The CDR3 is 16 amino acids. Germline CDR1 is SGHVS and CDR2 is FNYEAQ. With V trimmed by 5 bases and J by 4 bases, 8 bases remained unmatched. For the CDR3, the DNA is TGTGCCAGCAGCGTGATCGGGACTAGCGGAGCAGATACGCAGTATTTT. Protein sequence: CASSVIGTSGADTQYF.

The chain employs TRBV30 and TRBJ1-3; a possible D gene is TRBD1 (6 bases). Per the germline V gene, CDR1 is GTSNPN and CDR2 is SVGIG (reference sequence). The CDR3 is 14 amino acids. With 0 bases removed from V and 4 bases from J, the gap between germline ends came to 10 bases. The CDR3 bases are TGTGCCTGGAGTGTAGGGACATCCGGAAACACCATATATTTT. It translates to CAWSVGTSGNTIYF.

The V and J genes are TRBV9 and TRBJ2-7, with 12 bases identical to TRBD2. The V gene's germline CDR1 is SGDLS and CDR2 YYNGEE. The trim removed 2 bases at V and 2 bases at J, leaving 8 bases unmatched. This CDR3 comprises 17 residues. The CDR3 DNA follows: TGTGCCAGCAGCGTGGGTGGACTAGCGGGATCACCCTACGAGCAGTACTTC. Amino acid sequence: CASSVGGLAGSPYEQYF.

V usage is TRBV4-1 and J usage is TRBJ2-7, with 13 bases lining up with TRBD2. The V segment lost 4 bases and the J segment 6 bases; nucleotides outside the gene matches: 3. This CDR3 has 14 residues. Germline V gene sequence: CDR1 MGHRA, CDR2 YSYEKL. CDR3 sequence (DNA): TGCGCCAGCAGCCGGACTAGCGGGAGAGCCGAGCAGTACTTC. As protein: CASSRTSGRAEQYF.

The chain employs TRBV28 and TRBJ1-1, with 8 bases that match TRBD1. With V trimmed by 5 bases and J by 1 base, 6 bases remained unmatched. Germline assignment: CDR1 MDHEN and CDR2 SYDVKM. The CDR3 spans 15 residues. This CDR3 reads CASSAPGGGNTEAFF. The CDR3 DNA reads TGTGCCAGCAGTGCCCCAGGGGGCGGGAACACTGAAGCTTTCTTT.

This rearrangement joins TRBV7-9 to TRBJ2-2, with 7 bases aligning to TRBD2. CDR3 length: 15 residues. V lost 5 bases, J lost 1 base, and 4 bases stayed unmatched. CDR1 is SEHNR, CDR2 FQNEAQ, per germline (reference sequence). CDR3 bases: TGTGCCAGCAGCACGACTAGCAGGAACACCGGGGAGCTGTTTTTT. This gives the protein CASSTTSRNTGELFF.

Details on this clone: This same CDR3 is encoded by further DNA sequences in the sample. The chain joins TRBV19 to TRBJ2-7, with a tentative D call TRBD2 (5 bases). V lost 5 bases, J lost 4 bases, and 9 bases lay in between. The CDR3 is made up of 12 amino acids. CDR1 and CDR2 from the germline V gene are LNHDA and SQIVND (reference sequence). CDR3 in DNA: TGTGCCAGTAGTCCTGGGAGTTACGAGCAGTACTTC. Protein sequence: CASSPGSYEQYF. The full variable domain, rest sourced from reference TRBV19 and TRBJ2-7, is DGGITQSPKYLFRKEGQNVTLSCEQNLNHDAMYWYRQDPGQGLRLIYYSQIVNDFQKGDIAEGYSVSREKKESFPLTVTSAQKNPTAFYLCASSPGSYEQYFGPGTRLTVT.

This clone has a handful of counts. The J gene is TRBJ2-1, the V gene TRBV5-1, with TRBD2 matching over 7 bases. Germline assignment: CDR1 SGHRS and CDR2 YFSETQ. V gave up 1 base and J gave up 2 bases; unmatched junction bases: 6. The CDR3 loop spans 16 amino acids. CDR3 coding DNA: TGCGCCAGCAGCTTGACCACGGGGGGACCCTACAATGAGCAGTTCTTC. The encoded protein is CASSLTTGGPYNEQFF.

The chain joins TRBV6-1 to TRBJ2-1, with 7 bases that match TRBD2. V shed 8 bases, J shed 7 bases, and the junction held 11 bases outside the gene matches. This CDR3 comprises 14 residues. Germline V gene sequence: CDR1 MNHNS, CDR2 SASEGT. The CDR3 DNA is TGTGCCAGCGATGCAGAGCGGGATAGGAATGAGCAGTTCTTC. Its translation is CASDAERDRNEQFF.

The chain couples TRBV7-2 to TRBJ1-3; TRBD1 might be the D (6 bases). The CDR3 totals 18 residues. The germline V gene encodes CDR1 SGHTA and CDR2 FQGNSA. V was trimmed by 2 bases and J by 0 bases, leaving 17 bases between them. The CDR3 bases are TGTGCCAGCAGCTTAAACCCCACGACAGGTCGCTCTGGAAACACCATATATTTT. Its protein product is CASSLNPTTGRSGNTIYF.

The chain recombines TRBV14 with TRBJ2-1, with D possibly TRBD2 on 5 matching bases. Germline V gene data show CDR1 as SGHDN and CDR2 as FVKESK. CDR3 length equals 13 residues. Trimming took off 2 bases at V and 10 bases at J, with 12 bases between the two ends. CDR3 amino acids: CASSQLLRGEQFF. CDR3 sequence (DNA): TGTGCCAGCAGCCAATTACTCCGAGGGGAGCAGTTCTTC. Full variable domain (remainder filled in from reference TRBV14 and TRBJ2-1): EAGVTQFPSHSVIEKGQTVTLRCDPISGHDNLYWYRRVMGKEIKFLLHFVKESKQDESGMPNNRFLAERTGGTYSTLKVQPAELEDSGVYFCASSQLLRGEQFFGPGTRLTVL.

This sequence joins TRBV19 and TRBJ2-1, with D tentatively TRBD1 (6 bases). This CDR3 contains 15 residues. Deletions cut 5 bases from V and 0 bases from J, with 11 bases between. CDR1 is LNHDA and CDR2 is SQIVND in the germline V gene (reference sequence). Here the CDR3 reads CASSPQDSSYNEQFF. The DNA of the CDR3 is TGTGCCAGTAGTCCCCAGGACAGCTCCTACAATGAGCAGTTCTTC.

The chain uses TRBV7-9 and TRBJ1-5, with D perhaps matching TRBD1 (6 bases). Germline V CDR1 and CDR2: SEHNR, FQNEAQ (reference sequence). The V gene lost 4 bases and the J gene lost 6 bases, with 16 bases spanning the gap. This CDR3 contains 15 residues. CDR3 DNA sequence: TGTGCCAGCAGCTCGTCCCGGGACATAAGTCAGCCCCAGCATTTT. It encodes CASSSSRDISQPQHF. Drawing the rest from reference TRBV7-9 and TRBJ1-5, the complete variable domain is DTGVSQNPRHKITKRGQNVTFRCDPISEHNRLYWYRQTLGQGPEFLTYFQNEAQLEKSRLLSDRFSAERPKGSFSTLEIQRTEQGDSAMYLCASSSSRDISQPQHFGDGTRLSIL.

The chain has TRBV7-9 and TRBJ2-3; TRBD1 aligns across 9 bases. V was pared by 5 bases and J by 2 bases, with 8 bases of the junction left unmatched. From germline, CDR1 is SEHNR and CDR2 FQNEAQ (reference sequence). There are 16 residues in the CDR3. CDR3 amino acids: CASSLRGTGITDTQYF. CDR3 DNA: TGTGCCAGCAGCCTAAGGGGGACAGGGATCACAGATACGCAGTATTTT.

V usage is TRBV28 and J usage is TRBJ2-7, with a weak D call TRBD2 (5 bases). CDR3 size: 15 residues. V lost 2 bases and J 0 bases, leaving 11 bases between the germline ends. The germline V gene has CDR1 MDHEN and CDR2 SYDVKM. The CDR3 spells CASSLKDTSSYEQYF. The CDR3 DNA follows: TGTGCCAGCAGTTTAAAGGATACTAGCTCCTACGAGCAGTACTTC.

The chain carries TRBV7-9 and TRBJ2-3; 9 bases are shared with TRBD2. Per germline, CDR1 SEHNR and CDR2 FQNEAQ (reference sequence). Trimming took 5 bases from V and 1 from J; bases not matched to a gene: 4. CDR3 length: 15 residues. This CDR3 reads CASSRPSGGTDTQYF. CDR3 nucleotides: TGTGCCAGCAGCCGTCCTAGCGGGGGCACAGATACGCAGTATTTT.

The DNA for the CDR3 is TGCAGCGTAGGTACAGGGTCGGCTAATGAAAAACTGTTTTTT. Its protein product is CSVGTGSANEKLFF. The V call is TRBV29-1, the J call TRBJ1-4; D is possibly TRBD1 (6 bases). V lost 6 bases and J lost 3, with 14 bases in between. Germline V CDR1 and CDR2: SQVTM, ANQGSEA. CDR3 length: 14 residues.

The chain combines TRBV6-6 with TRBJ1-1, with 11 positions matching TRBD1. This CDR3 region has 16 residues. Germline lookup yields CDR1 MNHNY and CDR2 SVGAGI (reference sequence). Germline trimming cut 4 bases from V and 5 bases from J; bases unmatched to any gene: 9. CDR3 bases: TGTGCCAGCAGTTTCGGGACAGGGGGATGGGAGACTGAAGCTTTCTTT. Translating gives CASSFGTGGWETEAFF.

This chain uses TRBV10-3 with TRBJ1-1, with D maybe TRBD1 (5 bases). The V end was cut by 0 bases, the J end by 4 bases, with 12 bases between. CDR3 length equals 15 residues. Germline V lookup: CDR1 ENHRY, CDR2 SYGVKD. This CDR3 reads CAISESQGLPTEAFF. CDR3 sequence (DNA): TGTGCCATCAGTGAGTCGCAGGGACTTCCCACTGAAGCTTTCTTT.

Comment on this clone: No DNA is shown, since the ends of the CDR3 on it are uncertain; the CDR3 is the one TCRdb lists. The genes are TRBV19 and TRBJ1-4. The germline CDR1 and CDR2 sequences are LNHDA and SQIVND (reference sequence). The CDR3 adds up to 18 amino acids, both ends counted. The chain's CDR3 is CASSTSGLFGATNEKLFF.

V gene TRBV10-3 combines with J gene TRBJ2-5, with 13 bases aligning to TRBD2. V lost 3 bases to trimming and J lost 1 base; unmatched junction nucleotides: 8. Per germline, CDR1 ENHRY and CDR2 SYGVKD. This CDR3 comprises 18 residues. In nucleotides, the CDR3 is TGTGCCATCAGTGATAGGGAAACTAGCGGGAGGGCCCAAGAGACCCAGTACTTC. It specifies CAISDRETSGRAQETQYF.

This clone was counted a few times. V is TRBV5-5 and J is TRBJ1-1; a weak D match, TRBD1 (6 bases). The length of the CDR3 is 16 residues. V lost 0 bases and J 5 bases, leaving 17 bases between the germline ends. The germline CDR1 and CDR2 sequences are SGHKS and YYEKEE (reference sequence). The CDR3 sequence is CASSLAVWGQDTEAFF. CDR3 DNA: TGTGCCAGCAGCTTGGCCGTATGGGGGCAGGATACTGAAGCTTTCTTT.